This entry features one TCR beta chain sequence. A junction boundary mismatches the germline segment, possibly from a read error. This entry is derived from a study of blood T cell repertoires in COVID-19. Seattle patients were enrolled during active infection and followed longitudinally. Methods used by the authors: Amplification of reference gene primers was used by the study to estimate nucleated cell counts. Method: immunoSEQ multiplex PCR; TCRdb's copy keeps in-frame clones and lacks some. V, J and clone size reflect that table, while D and trimming were determined from the DNA. The sample has over 450,000 clones, about 89% seen once. The CDR3 runs to 15 residues. Germline CDR1 is SGHAT and CDR2 is FQNNGV.

Sequenced sample: peripheral blood. The receptor comes from a woman between 50 and 59 years old with COVID-19, enrolled during active disease. V usage is TRBV11-2 and J usage is TRBJ1-6; 7 bases are a match to TRBD1. CDR3 region: CASSLDRVYNSPLHF. In DNA, the CDR3 is TGTGCCAGCAGTTTAGACAGGGTGTATAATTCACCCCTCCACTTT.